This T cell receptor (beta chain) was found in a study of CD8 T cells in Susac syndrome. As for the study in general: Patients with Susac syndrome were, at the time of blood collection, therapy-naive, maintained on corticosteroids, or maintained on intravenous immunoglobulin alone. Study observations and caveats: The CD4+ T cell repertoire of patients with Susac syndrome showed no detectable clonal expansion. Acknowledgment was made by the study that its TCR sequencing and HLA analysis involved a relatively small number of individuals.

After extraction with the RNeasy kit, about 0.5 to 1 ug of the RNA was reverse transcribed using random hexamers. TCRdb analysed the immunoSEQ multiplex PCR reads with MiXCR anew, one entry per CDR3 protein. This sample has 150,000 to 180,000 distinct CDR3 sequences, with roughly 96% found just once. A note on this clonotype: The antigen is unknown.

Trimming removed 5 bases from V and 5 bases from J, with 12 bases in between. The CDR3 length is 12 residues. Germline loops: CDR1 DFQATT, CDR2 SNEGSKA (reference sequence). The sequencing sample was made of CD4+ T cells from PBMCs. The TCR originated in a human donor with Susac syndrome. The V gene is TRBV20-1, the J gene TRBJ1-1; D gene unclear. CDR3 residues: CSAGRLRTEAFF. CDR3 bases: TGCAGTGCTGGTAGGTTACGGACTGAAGCTTTCTTT.